Listed below are T cell receptor beta chains from one sample, sequenced in a study of blood T cells in healthy people across ages. MiXCR, applied by TCRdb to the 5' RACE reads, yields one record per CDR3 protein. The sample lists under 2,000,000 distinct CDR3 sequences, approximately 50% occurring once. Sequencing was performed on blood. All receptors come from a woman in her forties in good health. CDR3s include the opening cysteine and the closing phenylalanine or tryptophan. D genes are given only for firm matches. Size is stated for part of the rows, as once, few or many counts, or as a class when the clone is expanded.

abundance	v_gene	len	j_gene	d_gene	CDR3aa	CDR3nt
few	TRBV27	16	TRBJ1-4	TRBD1	CASSLSPGRGREKLFF	TGTGCCAGCAGTTTATCACCCGGGAGGGGGCGTGAAAAACTGTTTTTT
NA	TRBV20-1	14	TRBJ1-2	NA	CSAIRRGGNYGYTF	TGCAGTGCTATTAGACGCGGCGGGAACTATGGCTACACCTTC
NA	TRBV4-1	19	TRBJ2-1	TRBD2	CASSQDLLAGHSRGNEQFF	TGCGCCAGCAGCCAAGACCTCCTAGCGGGGCATTCTAGGGGGAATGAGCAGTTCTTC
NA	TRBV7-2	16	TRBJ2-5	TRBD2	CASSPQARGGLETQYF	TGTGCCAGCAGTCCCCAAGCGCGGGGGGGCTTAGAGACCCAGTACTTC
NA	TRBV20-1	13	TRBJ2-3	NA	CSANLGSTDTQYF	TGCAGTGCTAATTTAGGGAGCACAGATACGCAGTATTTT
few	TRBV27	15	TRBJ2-2	TRBD2	CASSPTSANTGELFF	TGTGCCAGCAGTCCGACTAGCGCGAACACCGGGGAGCTGTTTTTT
few	TRBV4-1	17	TRBJ2-1	NA	CASSQVDLGFSYNEQFF	TGCGCCAGCAGCCAAGTTGACTTGGGATTTTCATACAATGAGCAGTTCTTC
few	TRBV11-2	18	TRBJ2-1	TRBD2	CASSPGLAGLSSYNEQFF	TGTGCCAGCAGCCCGGGACTAGCGGGGCTTAGCTCCTACAATGAGCAGTTCTTC
NA	TRBV7-2	17	TRBJ2-6	NA	CASSLVVVGTGANVLTF	TGTGCCAGCAGCTTAGTAGTTGTAGGGACTGGGGCCAACGTCCTGACTTTC
NA	TRBV7-8	14	TRBJ1-2	TRBD1	CASSWTDRADGYTF	TGTGCCAGCAGCTGGACGGACAGGGCAGATGGCTACACCTTC
many	TRBV7-2	13	TRBJ2-7	NA	CASSSSGNYEQYF	TGTGCCAGCAGCTCCTCGGGGAACTACGAGCAGTACTTC
few	TRBV2	17	TRBJ1-5	TRBD1	CASSEAGTGIGNQPQHF	TGTGCCAGCAGTGAAGCCGGGACAGGGATAGGAAATCAGCCCCAGCATTTT
once	TRBV9	17	TRBJ2-1	NA	CASSARDSWGSDNEQFF	TGTGCCAGCAGCGCGCGGGACTCCTGGGGTTCCGACAATGAGCAGTTCTTC
NA	TRBV24-1	18	TRBJ2-6	NA	CATSDSLGQHSGANVLTF	TGTGCCACCAGTGACTCATTAGGACAGCACTCTGGGGCCAACGTCCTGACTTTC
few	TRBV20-1	16	TRBJ2-1	TRBD2	CSASPTSGSSYNEQFF	TGCAGTGCTAGCCCGACTAGCGGCAGCTCCTACAATGAGCAGTTCTTC
NA	TRBV6-5	15	TRBJ1-6	NA	CASSWTDIHNSPLHF	TGTGCCAGCAGTTGGACGGACATCCATAATTCACCCCTCCACTTT
NA	TRBV2	14	TRBJ2-3	TRBD1	CASSDRDISDTQYF	TGTGCCAGCTCGGACAGGGACATTTCGGATACGCAGTATTTT
NA	TRBV25-1	17	TRBJ1-6	TRBD1	CASSDSGLQGAASPLHF	TGTGCCAGCAGTGACTCCGGCCTACAGGGGGCCGCTTCACCCCTCCACTTT
NA	TRBV6-6	14	TRBJ1-2	NA	CAGSAGGYLQGYTF	TGTGCCGGGTCCGCAGGAGGTTACCTTCAGGGCTACACCTTC
many	TRBV20-1	12	TRBJ2-7	TRBD1	CSATDRVYEQYF	TGCAGTGCCACCGACAGGGTCTACGAGCAGTACTTC
many	TRBV7-9	15	TRBJ2-1	NA	CASSETRTSYNEQFF	TGTGCCAGCAGCGAAACCCGGACATCTTACAATGAGCAGTTCTTC
NA	TRBV28	15	TRBJ2-5	NA	CASSPPGRDQETQYF	TGTGCCAGCAGCCCTCCCGGACGGGACCAAGAGACCCAGTACTTC
few	TRBV20-1	14	TRBJ2-5	NA	CSARGSGTQGTQYF	TGCAGTGCCCGAGGGTCGGGGACTCAGGGGACCCAGTACTTC
many	TRBV29-1	11	TRBJ2-7	NA	CSAKVGYEQYF	TGCAGCGCCAAGGTGGGCTACGAGCAGTACTTC
few	TRBV24-1	13	TRBJ2-1	TRBD1	CATRDSAYNEQFF	TGTGCCACTCGGGACAGCGCCTACAATGAGCAGTTCTTC
NA	TRBV15	16	TRBJ2-6	NA	CATSRDLGTGANVLTF	TGTGCCACCAGCAGAGATCTGGGGACTGGGGCCAACGTCCTGACTTTC
NA	TRBV3-1	14	TRBJ2-5	NA	CASSSWGIQETQYF	TGTGCCAGCAGCAGCTGGGGGATACAAGAGACCCAGTACTTC
once	TRBV10-1	14	TRBJ2-1	NA	CASSESTGSNEQFF	TGCGCCAGCAGTGAGTCGACCGGGTCCAATGAGCAGTTCTTC
NA	TRBV5-1	13	TRBJ2-1	NA	CAGSLVQADEQFF	TGCGCCGGCAGCTTGGTACAGGCCGATGAGCAGTTCTTC
NA	TRBV12-3/TRBV12-4	12	TRBJ2-4	NA	CASSLLGDIQYF	TGTGCCAGCAGTTTGCTAGGGGACATTCAGTACTTC
NA	TRBV7-6	12	TRBJ2-1	NA	CASSSPPGEQFF	TGTGCCAGCAGCTCCCCGCCGGGGGAGCAGTTCTTC
NA	TRBV20-1	14	TRBJ2-1	NA	CSATQTGLVDEQFF	TGCAGTGCTACCCAGACAGGCCTGGTCGATGAGCAGTTCTTC
NA	TRBV4-3	17	TRBJ2-4	NA	CASSQTGAAVQKNIQYF	TGCGCCAGCAGCCAAACCGGGGCGGCAGTTCAAAAAAACATTCAGTACTTC
NA	TRBV7-8	16	TRBJ2-5	TRBD1	CASSFLGQTPQETQYF	TGTGCCAGCAGCTTTCTGGGACAGACCCCTCAAGAGACCCAGTACTTC
NA	TRBV7-2	16	TRBJ1-5	NA	CASTPGAAPSNQPQHF	TGTGCCAGCACCCCGGGGGCGGCCCCCAGCAATCAGCCCCAGCATTTT
few	TRBV12-3/TRBV12-4	13	TRBJ2-3	NA	CASSSPNMDTQYF	TGTGCCAGCAGTTCCCCAAACATGGATACGCAGTATTTT
NA	TRBV28	15	TRBJ2-3	TRBD1	CASTQGAARTDTQYF	TGTGCCAGCACGCAGGGGGCAGCCAGGACAGATACGCAGTATTTT
NA	TRBV3-1	15	TRBJ2-5	NA	CASSQERRLGETQYF	TGTGCCAGCAGCCAAGAGCGCCGACTAGGGGAGACCCAGTACTTC
NA	TRBV24-1	15	TRBJ2-5	NA	CATSDFGRGQETQYF	TGTGCCACCAGTGATTTCGGCAGGGGCCAAGAGACCCAGTACTTC
NA	TRBV7-9	14	TRBJ2-7	TRBD1	CASSPGQEAYEQYF	TGTGCCAGCAGCCCGGGACAGGAAGCCTACGAGCAGTACTTC
NA	TRBV12-3/TRBV12-4	13	TRBJ1-1	NA	CASRQIGGTEAFF	TGTGCCAGCAGGCAGATTGGGGGGACTGAAGCTTTCTTT
NA	TRBV9	15	TRBJ2-4	TRBD2	CASSVSGGHPDIQYF	TGTGCCAGCAGCGTATCGGGGGGGCATCCAGACATTCAGTACTTC
NA	TRBV11-2	16	TRBJ2-1	TRBD1	CASSGTGTGEWSEQFF	TGTGCCAGCAGCGGAACCGGGACAGGGGAATGGAGTGAGCAGTTCTTC
NA	TRBV6-5	15	TRBJ1-4	NA	CASRPAGRGGEKLFF	TGTGCCAGCAGACCAGCGGGGAGGGGAGGTGAAAAACTGTTTTTT
NA	TRBV10-3	14	TRBJ2-1	TRBD1	CAIKQGDSYNEQFF	TGTGCCATCAAGCAGGGGGACAGCTACAATGAGCAGTTCTTC
NA	TRBV10-3	12	TRBJ1-1	NA	CAISEAITEAFF	TGTGCCATCAGTGAGGCCATAACTGAAGCTTTCTTT
few	TRBV20-1	16	TRBJ2-7	TRBD2	CSARVASGARGYEQYF	TGCAGTGCTAGGGTAGCTAGCGGGGCCCGGGGCTACGAGCAGTACTTC
few	TRBV20-1	12	TRBJ2-1	NA	CSASPEDNEQFF	TGCAGTGCTAGTCCCGAGGACAATGAGCAGTTCTTC
few	TRBV4-3	17	TRBJ2-5	NA	CASSQEAPGLSEETQYF	TGCGCCAGCAGCCAAGAAGCCCCGGGACTGTCCGAAGAGACCCAGTACTTC
NA	TRBV28	15	TRBJ1-2	NA	CASNSYRIEGYGYTF	TGTGCCAGCAATTCTTACAGGATCGAAGGCTATGGCTACACCTTC
few	TRBV7-2	15	TRBJ2-3	NA	CASSLYLTRTDTQYF	TGTGCCAGCAGCTTATACTTAACCCGCACAGATACGCAGTATTTT
NA	TRBV10-2	13	TRBJ1-1	TRBD1	CASSQGAPTEAFF	TGCGCCAGCAGTCAGGGGGCCCCCACTGAAGCTTTCTTT
NA	TRBV14	16	TRBJ2-5	TRBD2	CASSQGFGGVQETQYF	TGTGCCAGCAGCCAAGGCTTCGGGGGGGTACAAGAGACCCAGTACTTC
NA	TRBV12-3/TRBV12-4	16	TRBJ2-7	TRBD2	CASSKTSGGSYNEQYF	TGTGCCAGCAGCAAGACTAGCGGGGGCTCCTACAATGAGCAGTACTTC
once	TRBV5-5	17	TRBJ1-5	NA	CASSSEWVDRKNQPQHF	TGTGCCAGCAGCTCGGAATGGGTAGACAGGAAAAATCAGCCCCAGCATTTT
NA	TRBV7-2	15	TRBJ1-4	NA	CTSSFGQPGMGKLFF	TGTACCAGCAGCTTCGGTCAGCCGGGAATGGGAAAACTGTTTTTT
NA	TRBV7-2	16	TRBJ2-5	NA	CASSLGPGGSQETQYF	TGTGCCAGCAGCTTAGGGCCAGGGGGGAGCCAAGAGACCCAGTACTTC
NA	TRBV7-2	15	TRBJ2-1	NA	CASSHSTGTYKEQFF	TGTGCCAGCAGTCATTCGACAGGTACATACAAGGAGCAGTTCTTC
many	TRBV7-2	15	TRBJ2-5	TRBD2	CASSLGGLGSETQYF	TGTGCCAGCAGCTTAGGGGGACTAGGGTCTGAGACCCAGTACTTC
once	TRBV4-3	17	TRBJ2-3	NA	CASSQAAGRSLTDTQYF	TGCGCCAGCAGCCAGGCCGCGGGGCGCAGTTTAACAGATACGCAGTATTTT